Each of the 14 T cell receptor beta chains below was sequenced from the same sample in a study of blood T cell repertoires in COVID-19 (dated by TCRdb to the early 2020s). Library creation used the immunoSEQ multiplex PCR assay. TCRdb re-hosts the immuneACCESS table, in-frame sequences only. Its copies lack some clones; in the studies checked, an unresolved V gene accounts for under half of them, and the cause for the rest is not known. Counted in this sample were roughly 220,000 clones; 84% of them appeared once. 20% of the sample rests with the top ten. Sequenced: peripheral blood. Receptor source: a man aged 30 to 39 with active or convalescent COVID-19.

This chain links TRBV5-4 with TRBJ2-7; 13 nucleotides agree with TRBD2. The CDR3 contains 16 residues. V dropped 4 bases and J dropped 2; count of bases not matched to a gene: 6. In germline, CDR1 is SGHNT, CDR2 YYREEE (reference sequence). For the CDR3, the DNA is TGTGCCAGCAGCCCGGGGACTAGCGGGGTAGCCTACGAGCAGTACTTC. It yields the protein CASSPGTSGVAYEQYF.

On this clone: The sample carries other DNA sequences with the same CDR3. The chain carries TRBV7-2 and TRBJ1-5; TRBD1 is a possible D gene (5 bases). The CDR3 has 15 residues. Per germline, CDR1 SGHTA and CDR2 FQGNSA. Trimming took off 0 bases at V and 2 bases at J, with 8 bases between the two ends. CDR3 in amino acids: CASSLAGQGNQPQHF. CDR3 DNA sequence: TGTGCCAGCAGCTTAGCGGGGCAGGGCAATCAGCCCCAGCATTTT.

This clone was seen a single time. CDR3 sequence reads: CATSAKPGETQYF. The CDR3 coding sequence is TGTGCCACCAGCGCGAAACCCGGGGAGACCCAGTACTTC. The chain is built from TRBV15 and TRBJ2-5; D gene ambiguous. CDR1 and CDR2 (germline): LNHNV, YYDKDF (reference sequence). This CDR3 spans 13 amino acids. The V gene lost 5 bases and the J gene lost 5 bases, with 12 bases spanning the gap. Looking up the rest from reference TRBV15 and TRBJ2-5 gives the full variable domain: DAMVIQNPRYQVTQFGKPVTLSCSQTLNHNVMYWYQQKSSQAPKLLFHYYDKDFNNEADTPDNFQSRRPNTSFCFLDIRSPGLGDTAMYLCATSAKPGETQYFGPGTRLLVL.

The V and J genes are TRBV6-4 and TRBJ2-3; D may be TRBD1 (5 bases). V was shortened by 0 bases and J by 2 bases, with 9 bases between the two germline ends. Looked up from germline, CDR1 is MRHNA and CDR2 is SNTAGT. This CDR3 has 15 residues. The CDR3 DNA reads TGTGCCAGCAGTGACTCGGGCAGGGCCACAGATACGCAGTATTTT. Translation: CASSDSGRATDTQYF.

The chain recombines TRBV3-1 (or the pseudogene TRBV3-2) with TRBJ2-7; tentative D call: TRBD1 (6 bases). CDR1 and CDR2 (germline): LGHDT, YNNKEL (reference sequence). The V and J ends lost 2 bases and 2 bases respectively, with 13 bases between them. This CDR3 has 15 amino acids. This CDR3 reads CASSQLPRGAYEQYF. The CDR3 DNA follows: TGTGCCAGCAGCCAACTCCCCAGGGGTGCCTACGAGCAGTACTTC.

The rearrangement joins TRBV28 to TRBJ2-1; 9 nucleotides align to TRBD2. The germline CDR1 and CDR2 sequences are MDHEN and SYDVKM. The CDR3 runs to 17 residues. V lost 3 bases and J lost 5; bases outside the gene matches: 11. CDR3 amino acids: CASSLARGGRGNNEQFF. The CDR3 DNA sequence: TGTGCCAGCAGTTTGGCCCGCGGCGGGAGGGGAAACAATGAGCAGTTCTTC.

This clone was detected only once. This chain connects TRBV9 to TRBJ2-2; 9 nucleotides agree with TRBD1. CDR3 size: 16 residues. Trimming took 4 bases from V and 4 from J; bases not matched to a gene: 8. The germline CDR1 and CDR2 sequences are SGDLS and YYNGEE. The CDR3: CASSPRDRAATGELFF. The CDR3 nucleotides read TGTGCCAGCAGCCCCCGGGACAGGGCAGCCACCGGGGAGCTGTTTTTT.

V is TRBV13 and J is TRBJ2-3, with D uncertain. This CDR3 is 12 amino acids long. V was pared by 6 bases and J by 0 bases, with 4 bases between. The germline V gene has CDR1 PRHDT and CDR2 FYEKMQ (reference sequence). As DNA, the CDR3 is TGTGCCAGCAGAACTAGCACAGATACGCAGTATTTT. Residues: CASRTSTDTQYF.

CDR3 loop: CASSIGSGSYEQYF. The CDR3 bases are TGTGCCAGTAGTATAGGATCAGGGTCCTACGAGCAGTACTTC. The chain combines TRBV19 with TRBJ2-7; D is perhaps TRBD1 (5 bases). Germline V lookup: CDR1 LNHDA, CDR2 SQIVND (reference sequence). The CDR3 totals 14 residues. V was pared by 1 base and J by 1 base, with 8 bases between. The complete variable domain, with remaining parts taken from reference TRBV19 and TRBJ2-7, reads DGGITQSPKYLFRKEGQNVTLSCEQNLNHDAMYWYRQDPGQGLRLIYYSQIVNDFQKGDIAEGYSVSREKKESFPLTVTSAQKNPTAFYLCASSIGSGSYEQYFGPGTRLTVT.

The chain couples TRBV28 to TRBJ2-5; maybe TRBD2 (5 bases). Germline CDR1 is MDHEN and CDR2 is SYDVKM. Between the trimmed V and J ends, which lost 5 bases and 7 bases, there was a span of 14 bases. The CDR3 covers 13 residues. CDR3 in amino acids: CASSREGEGTQYF. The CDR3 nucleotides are TGTGCCAGCAGTCGCGAGGGAGAGGGGACCCAGTACTTC.

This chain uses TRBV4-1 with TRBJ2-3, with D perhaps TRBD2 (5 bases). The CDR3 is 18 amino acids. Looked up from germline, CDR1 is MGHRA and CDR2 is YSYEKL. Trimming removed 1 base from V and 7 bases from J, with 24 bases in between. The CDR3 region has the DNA TGCGCCAGCAGCCAAGCTCCCCCAGGACTGATCCCTACCCATACGCAGTATTTT. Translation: CASSQAPPGLIPTHTQYF.

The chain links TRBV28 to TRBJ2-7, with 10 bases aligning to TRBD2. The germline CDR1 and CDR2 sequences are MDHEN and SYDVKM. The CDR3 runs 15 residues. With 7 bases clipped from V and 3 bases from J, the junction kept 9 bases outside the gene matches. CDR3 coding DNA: TGTGCCAGCAATTCATTGACTAGCGGGTTCTACGAGCAGTACTTC. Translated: CASNSLTSGFYEQYF.

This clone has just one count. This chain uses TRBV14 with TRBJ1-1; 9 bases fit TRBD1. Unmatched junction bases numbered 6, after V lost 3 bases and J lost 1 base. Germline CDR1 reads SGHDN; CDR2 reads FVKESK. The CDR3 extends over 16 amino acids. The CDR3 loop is CASSQGQGRPNTEAFF. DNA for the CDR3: TGTGCCAGCAGCCAGGGACAGGGAAGACCGAACACTGAAGCTTTCTTT.

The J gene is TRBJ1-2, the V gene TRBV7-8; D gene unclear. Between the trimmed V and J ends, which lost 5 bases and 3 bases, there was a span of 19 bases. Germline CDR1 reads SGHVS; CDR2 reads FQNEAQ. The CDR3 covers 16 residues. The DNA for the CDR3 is TGTGCCAGCAGCCCGTCGGGGAGTCCATGGGACTATGGCTACACCTTC. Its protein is CASSPSGSPWDYGYTF.